Shown below are 24 T cell receptor beta chains from a single sample sequenced in a study of cytomegalovirus exposure and HLA in healthy donors. In the PCR, 60 Vbeta and 13 Jbeta primers were used. Sequenced by immunoSEQ multiplex PCR; TCRdb stores in-frame clones only, minus some. The sample holds more than 200,000 clones, approximately 87% seen once. Material: PBMCs. The receptors stem from a human donor in good health.

This clone was seen once. CDR3 loop: CASRNGLVLDTQYF. CDR3 DNA: TGTGCCAGCAGAAATGGACTAGTTTTAGATACGCAGTATTTT. This chain joins TRBV6-5 and TRBJ2-3; TRBD2 aligns across 7 bases. CDR1 MNHEY and CDR2 SVGAGI come from the germline V gene. The V and J ends lost 6 bases and 5 bases, in that order; junction bases with no gene match: 8. The CDR3 loop spans 14 amino acids.

The V and J genes are TRBV18 and TRBJ2-1, with 8 bases matching TRBD2. Germline trimming cut 4 bases from V and 6 bases from J; bases unmatched to any gene: 8. Per the germline V gene, CDR1 is KGHSH and CDR2 is LQKENI. This CDR3 has 15 amino acids. CDR3 sequence reads: CASSRGLVTVNEQFF. The DNA for the CDR3 is TGTGCCAGCTCACGGGGACTAGTTACGGTCAATGAGCAGTTCTTC.

As to this clone: A junction boundary mismatches the germline segment, possibly from a read error. J is TRBJ2-1 and V is TRBV7-7; 12 bases match TRBD2. The CDR3 is 14 residues long. From germline, CDR1 is SSHAT and CDR2 FNYEAQ (reference sequence). The CDR3, as DNA: TGTGCTAGCAGCTTGCTGACTAGCGGGAGTCAGCAGTTCTTC. This translates into CASSLLTSGSQQFF.

The chain has TRBV4-2 and TRBJ2-1; 9 bases fit TRBD2. The CDR3 is 19 amino acids. Germline V gene data show CDR1 as LGHNA and CDR2 as YNFKEQ. V lost 1 base to trimming and J lost 2 bases; unmatched junction nucleotides: 12. In DNA form, the CDR3 reads TGTGCCAGCAGCCAAGCCCTACTCGGTAGCGGGAGACCCTACAATGAGCAGTTCTTC. The encoded protein is CASSQALLGSGRPYNEQFF.

This clone was picked up one time. One end of the junction fails to match germline, which may point to a read error. The chain employs TRBV7-9 and TRBJ2-7; TRBD1 aligns across 10 bases. Germline V gives CDR1 SEHNR, CDR2 FQNEAQ (reference sequence). The CDR3 has 15 amino acids. The CDR3, as DNA: TGTTCCAGCAGCTTATGGGGGACAGGGGACTACGAGCAGTACTTC. This encodes CSSSLWGTGDYEQYF. The entire variable domain, with the rest obtained from reference TRBV7-9 and TRBJ2-7, is as follows: DTGVSQNPRHKITKRGQNVTFRCDPISEHNRLYWYRQTLGQGPEFLTYFQNEAQLEKSRLLSDRFSAERPKGSFSTLEIQRTEQGDSAMYLCSSSLWGTGDYEQYFGPGTRLTVT.

This chain joins TRBV6-6 and TRBJ2-3, with 10 bases identical to TRBD2. CDR3 length: 15 amino acids. V shed 6 bases and J 5 bases; nucleotides not matched to a gene: 8. Germline V gives CDR1 MNHNY, CDR2 SVGAGI (reference sequence). This CDR3 is CASRPRTSGEDTQYF. For the CDR3, the DNA is TGTGCCAGCAGACCAAGGACTAGCGGAGAAGATACGCAGTATTTT.

The chain recombines TRBV18 with TRBJ2-1, with TRBD2 as a possible D gene (5 bases). Per germline, CDR1 KGHSH and CDR2 LQKENI. The CDR3 consists of 13 residues. The V end was cut by 4 bases, the J end by 12 bases, with 16 bases between. The CDR3 region has the DNA TGTGCCAGCTCACTAGGGAACCGGGAAGTGCAGTTCTTC. Translated: CASSLGNREVQFF.

The chain uses TRBV19 and TRBJ2-4; D not certain. Trimming took 3 bases from V and 9 from J, leaving 9 bases between them. Germline CDR1 and CDR2: LNHDA and SQIVND (reference sequence). The CDR3 contains 12 residues. The CDR3 here is CASSIGSGIQYF. The CDR3 DNA sequence: TGTGCCAGTAGTATTGGTTCGGGCATTCAGTACTTC.

J is TRBJ2-1 and V is TRBV2; weak D call: TRBD2 (5 bases). The CDR3 consists of 13 residues. V gave up 7 bases and J gave up 8 bases, with 15 bases separating them. Per the germline V gene, CDR1 is SNHLY and CDR2 is FYNNEI. This CDR3 is CASMDSRRDEQFF. CDR3 nucleotides: TGTGCCAGCATGGACTCCCGGCGGGATGAGCAGTTCTTC.

The chain links TRBV11-3 to TRBJ2-3; D gene ambiguous. Germline V gene sequence: CDR1 SGHNT, CDR2 YENEEA. Trimming cost V 6 bases and J 3 bases, with 10 bases left between them. This CDR3 contains 13 residues. CDR3 sequence (DNA): TGTGCCAGCAGTAGTCGCCGTACAGATACGCAGTATTTT. This codes for CASSSRRTDTQYF. Using reference TRBV11-3 and TRBJ2-3 for the parts outside the CDR3, the full variable domain is EAGVVQSPRYKIIEKKQPVAFWCNPISGHNTLYWYLQNLGQGPELLIRYENEEAVDDSQLPKDRFSAERLKGVDSTLKIQPAELGDSAVYLCASSSRRTDTQYFGPGTRLTVL.

The genes are TRBV7-9 and TRBJ2-1; tentatively, D is TRBD1 (5 bases). Germline V lookup: CDR1 SEHNR, CDR2 FQNEAQ (reference sequence). The V end was cut by 5 bases, the J end by 0 bases, with 11 bases between. The length of the CDR3 is 15 residues. CDR3 region: CASSLGAGSYNEQFF. The CDR3 nucleotides read TGTGCCAGCAGCCTAGGGGCTGGCTCCTACAATGAGCAGTTCTTC. The variable domain in full, with the rest retrieved from reference TRBV7-9 and TRBJ2-1, is DTGVSQNPRHKITKRGQNVTFRCDPISEHNRLYWYRQTLGQGPEFLTYFQNEAQLEKSRLLSDRFSAERPKGSFSTLEIQRTEQGDSAMYLCASSLGAGSYNEQFFGPGTRLTVL.

The chain carries TRBV7-3 and TRBJ1-1; possible D gene TRBD1, 5 bases. V was shortened by 4 bases and J by 1 base, with 13 bases between the two germline ends. Germline CDR1 and CDR2: SGHTA and FQGTGA. The CDR3 is 15 residues long. The CDR3 bases are TGTGCCAGCAGCTCGGGGGGATCGGGGAACACTGAAGCTTTCTTT. Amino acids: CASSSGGSGNTEAFF.

This chain links TRBV25-1 with TRBJ1-5; D is perhaps TRBD1 (5 bases). Germline V gene data show CDR1 as MGHDK and CDR2 as SYGVNS. Trimming cost V 1 base and J 3 bases, with 10 bases left between them. There are 15 residues in the CDR3. Here the CDR3 DNA reads TGTGCCAGCAGTGAATCGGGCAGGGTCAATCAGCCCCAGCATTTT. Its protein product is CASSESGRVNQPQHF.

V usage is TRBV19 and J usage is TRBJ2-3; D gene unclear. Germline CDR1 LNHDA, CDR2 SQIVND (reference sequence). CDR3 length: 13 residues. Between the trimmed V and J ends, which lost 3 bases and 2 bases, there was a span of 6 bases. CDR3 nucleotides: TGTGCCAGTAGTATTCGAGACACAGATACGCAGTATTTT. Translating it yields CASSIRDTDTQYF.

This chain joins TRBV6-5 and TRBJ1-5, with TRBD1 matching over 8 bases. The CDR3 runs to 15 residues. The germline CDR1 and CDR2 sequences are MNHEY and SVGAGI. With V trimmed by 5 bases and J by 7 bases, 10 bases remained unmatched. Here the CDR3 DNA reads TGTGCCAGCAGTACGGGACAGGCTACAGGACAGCCCCAGCATTTT. As protein: CASSTGQATGQPQHF.

This sequence joins TRBV6-1 and TRBJ1-5, with D possibly TRBD1 on 5 matching bases. The CDR3 sequence is 15 residues long. Germline loops: CDR1 MNHNS, CDR2 SASEGT. The ends were cut back, 4 bases at V and 4 bases at J, with 14 bases in the middle. This CDR3 is CASSVQGIGNQPQHF. The CDR3 nucleotides are TGTGCCAGCAGTGTCCAGGGAATCGGAAATCAGCCCCAGCATTTT.

This rearrangement joins TRBV27 to TRBJ2-5; 8 bases are shared with TRBD1. The CDR3 contains 17 residues. V lost 4 bases, J lost 2 bases, and 12 bases stayed unmatched. The germline CDR1 and CDR2 sequences are MNHEY and SMNVEV (reference sequence). The CDR3 DNA reads as TGTGCCAGCAGTTCCCCAACGAACTACAGGGGGCAAGAGACCCAGTACTTC. Translated: CASSSPTNYRGQETQYF.

This sequence joins TRBV7-6 and TRBJ2-5; 9 bases are shared with TRBD1. TRBJ2-7 matches the DNA end more closely, so the J call is doubtful. Germline CDR1 SGHVS, CDR2 FNYEAQ. The CDR3 spans 17 residues. CDR3 in DNA: TGTGCCAGCAGCCCCCACCGTCCCGGGACAGGGTCCTACGAGCAGTACTTC. It translates to CASSPHRPGTGSYEQYF.

The chain carries TRBV10-1 and TRBJ2-7, with a possible D match to TRBD2 (5 bases). In germline, CDR1 is WNHNN, CDR2 SYGVQD (reference sequence). V was clipped by 9 bases and J by 3 bases, with 21 bases between them. The CDR3 totals 15 residues. CDR3 nucleotide sequence: TGCGCCAGGGTGGGTTCGGTGCGGGCAGACTACGAGCAGTACTTC. This gives the protein CARVGSVRADYEQYF.

The chain employs TRBV6-5 and TRBJ2-1, with TRBD1 as a possible D gene (6 bases). Between the trimmed V and J ends, which lost 2 bases and 4 bases, there was a span of 12 bases. The CDR3 covers 15 residues. CDR1 and CDR2 (germline): MNHEY, SVGAGI. The CDR3 nucleotides are TGTGCCAGCAGTTACAGTAGGACAGTTTACAATGAGCAGTTCTTC. This sequence encodes CASSYSRTVYNEQFF.

V gene TRBV19 combines with J gene TRBJ2-1; perhaps TRBD2 as D (6 bases). V was clipped by 5 bases and J by 0 bases, with 14 bases between them. The CDR3 spans 16 residues. Germline CDR1 and CDR2: LNHDA and SQIVND (reference sequence). CDR3 coding DNA: TGTGCCAGTAGTCTTCTAGCGCTCAGCTCCTACAATGAGCAGTTCTTC. It yields the protein CASSLLALSSYNEQFF.

Regarding this clone: Germline is not matched at one junction end, which may reflect a read error. This rearrangement joins TRBV5-4 to TRBJ1-5, with 11 bases that match TRBD1. The CDR3 extends over 15 amino acids. Germline CDR1 SGHNT, CDR2 YYREEE (reference sequence). The CDR3 region has the DNA TGTGTCAGCAGCTTGGACAGGGGGCTAGGGCAGCCCCAGCATTTT. Its translation: CVSSLDRGLGQPQHF.

The CDR3 reads CASSLRWAGKSYNEQFF. For the CDR3, the DNA is TGTGCCAGCAGCCTTAGATGGGCCGGGAAATCCTACAATGAGCAGTTCTTC. The chain links TRBV9 to TRBJ2-1; D might be TRBD2 (5 bases). The germline V gene has CDR1 SGDLS and CDR2 YYNGEE. This CDR3 has 17 residues. Trimming shortened V by 4 bases and J by 1 base, and 18 bases separated the two germline ends. Full variable domain (missing parts from reference TRBV9 and TRBJ2-1): DSGVTQTPKHLITATGQRVTLRCSPRSGDLSVYWYQQSLDQGLQFLIQYYNGEERAKGNILERFSAQQFPDLHSELNLSSLELGDSALYFCASSLRWAGKSYNEQFFGPGTRLTVL.

The chain is built from TRBV19 and TRBJ2-1; the match to TRBD2 covers 9 bases. V lost 5 bases to trimming and J lost 3 bases; unmatched junction nucleotides: 8. CDR1 and CDR2 (germline): LNHDA, SQIVND (reference sequence). There are 16 residues in the CDR3. The CDR3 sequence: CASSHTAGGLYNEQFF. The CDR3 nucleotides read TGTGCCAGTAGTCACACAGCGGGGGGCCTCTACAATGAGCAGTTCTTC.